Below, 26 T cell receptor beta chains from the same sample are listed, as sequenced in a study of identical twins. From the 5' RACE reads, TCRdb called clonotypes with MiXCR, one entry per CDR3 protein. The repertoire holds about 1.7 million distinct CDR3 sequences, around 29% seen once, with about 0.27% in the top ten. The sequencing sample was made of cord blood. Every receptor here comes from a newborn girl in good health.

This clonotype was seen only a few times. The rearrangement joins TRBV9 to TRBJ1-1, with 8 nucleotides matching TRBD1. The V gene's germline CDR1 is SGDLS and CDR2 YYNGEE. V shed 3 bases, J shed 3 bases, and the junction held 13 bases outside the gene matches. The CDR3 is 17 amino acids. CDR3 sequence: CASSGPLQGGSDTEAFF. The CDR3 DNA reads TGTGCCAGCAGCGGACCCTTACAGGGGGGGTCGGACACTGAAGCTTTCTTT. The complete variable domain, with remaining parts taken from reference TRBV9 and TRBJ1-1, reads DSGVTQTPKHLITATGQRVTLRCSPRSGDLSVYWYQQSLDQGLQFLIQYYNGEERAKGNILERFSAQQFPDLHSELNLSSLELGDSALYFCASSGPLQGGSDTEAFFGQGTRLTVV.

The chain links TRBV20-1 to TRBJ1-1; no clear D. Trimming took 0 bases from V and 6 from J, leaving 11 bases between them. Germline V lookup: CDR1 DFQATT, CDR2 SNEGSKA (reference sequence). The CDR3 runs 13 residues. The CDR3: CSARDPQDPEAFF. The CDR3 DNA follows: TGCAGTGCTAGAGATCCGCAGGATCCTGAAGCTTTCTTT.

Comments on this clonotype: An end of the junction differs from the germline gene, which may be a read error. The CDR3 is CVSSLRNTEAFF. In DNA, the CDR3 is TGTGTCAGCAGTTTACGGAACACTGAAGCTTTCTTT. This chain links TRBV12-3 or TRBV12-4 with TRBJ1-1, with unresolved D. CDR3 size: 12 residues.

The J gene is TRBJ2-1, the V gene TRBV28, with TRBD2 identical over 10 bases. The CDR3 is 15 residues long. J gave up 8 bases and V 3 bases, and 7 bases lay outside the gene matches. Germline V gene sequence: CDR1 MDHEN, CDR2 SYDVKM. The CDR3 spells CASSLAGLAVYEQFF. DNA of the CDR3: TGTGCCAGCAGTTTGGCTGGACTAGCGGTGTATGAGCAGTTCTTC. The full variable domain, completed using reference TRBV28 and TRBJ2-1, is DVKVTQSSRYLVKRTGEKVFLECVQDMDHENMFWYRQDPGLGLRLIYFSYDVKMKEKGDIPEGYSVSREKKERFSLILESASTNQTSMYLCASSLAGLAVYEQFFGPGTRLTVL.

This clonotype was counted once. The V call is TRBV12-3 or TRBV12-4, the J call TRBJ2-5; 8 nucleotides align to TRBD2. V lost 3 bases and J lost 11; bases outside the gene matches: 17. CDR3 size: 16 residues. CDR3 sequence: CASSFPSGLQYNEQYF. The DNA for the CDR3 is TGTGCCAGCAGTTTTCCTAGCGGGCTACAATACAATGAGCAGTACTTC.

In the case of this clonotype: The junction departs from germline at one end; a sequencing error may be responsible. The chain is built from TRBV7-2 and TRBJ1-6, with D possibly TRBD1 on 6 matching bases. The germline CDR1 and CDR2 sequences are SGHTA and FQGNSA. The CDR3 extends over 16 amino acids. CDR3 nucleotide sequence: TGTGCCGGCAGCTGGGGGCAGGGTGTAGTCATGTCACCCCTCCACTTT. Translation gives CAGSWGQGVVMSPLHF. The full variable domain, with the rest looked up from reference TRBV7-2 and TRBJ1-6, is GAGVSQSPSNKVTEKGKDVELRCDPISGHTALYWYRQSLGQGLEFLIYFQGNSAPDKSGLPSDRFSAERTGGSVSTLTIQRTQQEDSAVYLCAGSWGQGVVMSPLHFGNGTRLTVT.

V usage is TRBV28 and J usage is TRBJ2-1; D gene unclear. The end of the DNA aligns better with TRBJ2-7, so the J call may be wrong. CDR3 size: 13 residues. Germline assignment: CDR1 MDHEN and CDR2 SYDVKM. CDR3 in DNA: TGTGCCAGCAGTTTACCCCATGGGAATGAGCAGTACTTC. Translating gives CASSLPHGNEQYF.

This clonotype was observed at least ten times. Here the CDR3 DNA reads TGTGCCAGCAGTTTACCTAGCGGGAGGGTAGATGAGCAGTTCTTC. It specifies CASSLPSGRVDEQFF. This chain links TRBV12-3 or TRBV12-4 with TRBJ2-1, with 12 nucleotides matching TRBD2. There are 15 residues in the CDR3. Trimming removed 2 bases from V and 8 bases from J; junction bases left unmatched: 4.

There are a few counts of this clonotype. CDR3 DNA: TGTGCCAGCAGTGGGAGACAGTGGGACTACGAGCAGTACTTC. It translates to CASSGRQWDYEQYF. The V gene is TRBV2, the J gene TRBJ2-7; TRBD1 is a possible D gene (5 bases). V lost 4 bases and J 3 bases, leaving 13 bases between the germline ends. Germline assignment: CDR1 SNHLY and CDR2 FYNNEI. This CDR3 region has 14 residues.

The CDR3 nucleotides are TGTGCCAGCAGCGCCGGGACAGGGTCTAACACTGAAGCTTTCTTT. It translates to CASSAGTGSNTEAFF. The chain carries TRBV3-1 and TRBJ1-1; the match to TRBD1 covers 9 bases. CDR1 and CDR2 (germline): LGHDT, YNNKEL (reference sequence). V was pared by 5 bases and J by 2 bases, with 6 bases of the junction left unmatched. The CDR3 runs to 15 residues.

The chain recombines TRBV21-1 with TRBJ2-1; the tabulated D call, TRBD1, remains unverified against the DNA. TRBV21-1 is a pseudogene locus. The CDR3 is 18 amino acids. DNA for the CDR3: TGTGCCAGCAGCAAAGCGCTTTCGTGGGACAGTTCCTACAATGAGCAGTTCTTC. Residues: CASSKALSWDSSYNEQFF.

This clonotype has just a few counts. This chain uses TRBV20-1 with TRBJ1-6, with D maybe TRBD1 (5 bases). The CDR3 is 13 residues long. Germline CDR1 and CDR2: DFQATT and SNEGSKA (reference sequence). The V end was cut by 4 bases, the J end by 9 bases, with 13 bases between. The CDR3 is CSATGYGGSPLHF. For the CDR3, the DNA is TGCAGTGCTACAGGATATGGGGGTTCACCCCTCCACTTT.

This clonotype was seen a few times. The J gene is TRBJ1-6, the V gene TRBV20-1; D unclear. The CDR3 is 19 residues long. V was pared by 1 base and J by 0 bases, with 19 bases between. Looked up from germline, CDR1 is DFQATT and CDR2 is SNEGSKA (reference sequence). CDR3 region: CSARVEGSRPSSYNSPLHF. The CDR3 nucleotides are TGCAGTGCTAGAGTCGAGGGAAGCAGGCCAAGCTCCTATAATTCACCCCTCCACTTT.

CDR3 in amino acids: CASSVASSGIYNEQFF. In nucleotides, the CDR3 is TGTGCCAGCAGTGTTGCGTCTAGCGGGATATACAATGAGCAGTTCTTC. V usage is TRBV6-1 and J usage is TRBJ2-1, with 9 bases fitting TRBD2. CDR3 size: 16 residues. CDR1 is MNHNS and CDR2 is SASEGT in the germline V gene. The ends lost 4 bases at V and 4 bases at J; junction bases unmatched: 8.

The rearrangement links TRBV5-5 to TRBJ2-7; D call uncertain. The germline gives CDR1 SGHKS, CDR2 YYEKEE (reference sequence). With 7 bases removed from V and 4 bases from J, the gap between germline ends came to 18 bases. This CDR3 comprises 14 residues. The DNA of the CDR3 is TGTGCCAGCGGCCCCCCGTGGCCCAAATACGAGCAGTACTTC. Amino acids: CASGPPWPKYEQYF. Supplemented by reference TRBV5-5 and TRBJ2-7, the full variable domain reads DAGVTQSPTHLIKTRGQQVTLRCSPISGHKSVSWYQQVLGQGPQFIFQYYEKEERGRGNFPDRFSARQFPNYSSELNVNALLLGDSALYLCASGPPWPKYEQYFGPGTRLTVT.

For this clonotype: One end of the junction does not line up with germline, which may come from a read error. The chain carries TRBV2 and TRBJ1-1, with D tentatively TRBD1 (5 bases). Germline loops: CDR1 SNHLY, CDR2 FYNNEI. CDR3 length equals 12 residues. DNA for the CDR3: TGTGCCAGCCTTGGGAAAGGGACTGAAACTTTCTTT. Its translation is CASLGKGTETFF.

This clonotype came up once. This sequence joins TRBV7-9 and TRBJ2-5; 10 nucleotides agree with TRBD2. The V gene end was trimmed by 2 bases and the J gene end by 11 bases; junction bases not matched to a gene: 11. Germline values: CDR1 SEHNR, CDR2 FQNEAQ (reference sequence). This CDR3 comprises 15 residues. CDR3 in amino acids: CASSLSAGGPDEQYF. The CDR3 coding sequence is TGTGCCAGCAGCTTATCAGCGGGAGGGCCGGATGAGCAGTACTTC.

The chain uses TRBV7-9 and TRBJ1-4; TRBD1 might be the D (6 bases). Germline V lookup: CDR1 SEHNR, CDR2 FQNEAQ (reference sequence). This CDR3 contains 17 residues. V dropped 1 base and J dropped 5 bases, with 17 bases sitting between them. The CDR3 region has the DNA TGTGCCAGCAGCTTAGGAGGGGGTCAACGGGACAATGAAAAACTGTTTTTT. Residues: CASSLGGGQRDNEKLFF.

There are a few counts of this clonotype. This chain joins TRBV20-1 and TRBJ2-1; 9 bases are shared with TRBD1. Trimming took 2 bases from V and 7 from J; bases not matched to a gene: 9. The germline CDR1 and CDR2 sequences are DFQATT and SNEGSKA (reference sequence). The CDR3 spans 15 residues. The CDR3 spells CSARTRTGAGNEQFF. The CDR3 DNA reads TGCAGTGCTAGAACTAGGACAGGGGCGGGGAATGAGCAGTTCTTC.

This clonotype was picked up a small number of times. V gene TRBV11-2 combines with J gene TRBJ2-4; TRBD1 agrees at 8 bases. V shed 5 bases and J 5 bases; nucleotides not matched to a gene: 11. The CDR3 runs 16 residues. CDR1 and CDR2 from the germline V gene are SGHAT and FQNNGV. CDR3 bases: TGTGCCAGCAGCCCGCCGACAGGGGCGACCCAAAACATTCAGTACTTC. Its translation: CASSPPTGATQNIQYF.

This clonotype occurred many times. The rearrangement links TRBV7-2 to TRBJ2-1, with no clear D. Trimming removed 2 bases at V and 7 bases at J, with 12 bases between. There are 14 residues in the CDR3. Germline V gene data show CDR1 as SGHTA and CDR2 as FQGNSA. The CDR3 DNA is TGTGCCAGCAGCTTAAGGCTAGTAGTAAATGAGCAGTTCTTC. Translated: CASSLRLVVNEQFF.

Only a few counts were recorded for this clonotype. The genes are TRBV5-1 and TRBJ2-3; 13 bases fit TRBD2. The ends lost 5 bases at V and 3 bases at J; junction bases unmatched: 12. The germline V gene has CDR1 SGHRS and CDR2 YFSETQ. CDR3 length equals 18 residues. This CDR3 is CASRATATSGGATDTQYF. CDR3 nucleotides: TGCGCCAGCAGAGCCACCGCCACTAGCGGGGGGGCAACAGATACGCAGTATTTT.

This chain connects TRBV5-1 to TRBJ2-7; D possibly corresponds to TRBD2 (7 bases). V dropped 0 bases and J dropped 7 bases, with 20 bases sitting between them. Germline V lookup: CDR1 SGHRS, CDR2 YFSETQ. The CDR3 is 16 residues long. The CDR3 sequence is CASSLVRGRNYNEQYF. DNA of the CDR3: TGCGCCAGCAGCTTGGTGCGGGGGCGAAACTACAATGAGCAGTACTTC.

The chain joins TRBV20-1 to TRBJ2-1; 9 bases match TRBD2. The germline V gene has CDR1 DFQATT and CDR2 SNEGSKA (reference sequence). The V segment lost 1 base and the J segment 2 bases; nucleotides outside the gene matches: 9. The length of the CDR3 is 17 residues. The chain's CDR3 is CSARALWREGPYNEQFF. CDR3 DNA sequence: TGCAGTGCTAGAGCGCTCTGGCGGGAGGGCCCCTACAATGAGCAGTTCTTC.

The gene calls are TRBV25-1 and TRBJ1-1, with a possible D match to TRBD1 (6 bases). The CDR3 has 15 amino acids. CDR1 and CDR2 from the germline V gene are MGHDK and SYGVNS. The ends were cut back, 3 bases at V and 4 bases at J, with 15 bases in the middle. CDR3 amino acids: CASSEGAGESTEAFF. CDR3 sequence (DNA): TGTGCCAGCAGTGAGGGTGCAGGGGAGAGCACTGAAGCTTTCTTT.

This clonotype was counted between two and nine times. The J gene is TRBJ2-5, the V gene TRBV7-7; D unclear. The CDR3 spans 15 residues. Germline-derived CDR1 and CDR2 are SSHAT and FNYEAQ (reference sequence). V lost 1 base, J lost 1 base, and 10 bases lay in between. The CDR3 here is CASSLGPLFQETQYF. The DNA of the CDR3 is TGTGCCAGCAGCTTAGGTCCGTTATTCCAAGAGACCCAGTACTTC.